These 2 T cell receptor beta chains share one sample of origin, sequenced in a study of siplizumab effects on memory and regulatory T cells. Using immunoSEQ multiplex PCR, the repertoire was profiled, and TCRdb retains in-frame clones only, with some absent. Of approximately 90,000 clones listed, approximately 93% are singletons. Sequenced input: non-Treg CD4+ T cells sorted from blood. Receptors were obtained from a human donor in good health.

The CDR3 reads CASNRDGYSGYGYTF. Here the CDR3 DNA reads TGTGCCAGCAACAGGGACGGATACTCGGGCTATGGCTACACCTTC. The V call is TRBV9, the J call TRBJ1-2; possibly TRBD1 for D (6 bases). Trimming took off 6 bases at V and 4 bases at J, with 19 bases between the two ends. Germline lookup yields CDR1 SGDLS and CDR2 YYNGEE. The CDR3 length is 15 residues.

The chain employs TRBV13 and TRBJ2-7; D possibly corresponds to TRBD2 (6 bases). V was clipped by 5 bases and J by 3 bases, with 14 bases between them. Germline V lookup: CDR1 PRHDT, CDR2 FYEKMQ (reference sequence). This CDR3 is built from 14 residues. This CDR3 is CASSPRAGIYEQYF. CDR3 coding DNA: TGTGCCAGCAGCCCCCGGGCGGGGATCTACGAGCAGTACTTC. Variable domain in full (rest from reference TRBV13 and TRBJ2-7): AAGVIQSPRHLIKEKRETATLKCYPIPRHDTVYWYQQGPGQDPQFLISFYEKMQSDKGSIPDRFSAQQFSDYHSELNMSSLELGDSALYFCASSPRAGIYEQYFGPGTRLTVT.